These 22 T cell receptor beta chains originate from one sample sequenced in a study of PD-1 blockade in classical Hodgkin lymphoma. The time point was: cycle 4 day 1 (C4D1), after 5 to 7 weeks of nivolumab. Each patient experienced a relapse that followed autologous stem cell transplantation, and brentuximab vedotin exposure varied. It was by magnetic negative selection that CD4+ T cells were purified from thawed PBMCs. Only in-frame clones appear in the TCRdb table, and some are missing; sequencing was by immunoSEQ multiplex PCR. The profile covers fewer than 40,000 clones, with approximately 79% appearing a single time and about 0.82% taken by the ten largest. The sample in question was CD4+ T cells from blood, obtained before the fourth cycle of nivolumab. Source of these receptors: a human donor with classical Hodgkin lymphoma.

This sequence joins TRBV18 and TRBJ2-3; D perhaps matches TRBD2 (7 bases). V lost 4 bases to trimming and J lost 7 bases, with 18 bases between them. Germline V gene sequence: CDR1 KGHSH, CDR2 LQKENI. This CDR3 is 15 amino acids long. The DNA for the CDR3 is TGTGCCAGCTCACAGAGGGGGGGTACGGAAAATACGCAGTATTTT. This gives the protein CASSQRGGTENTQYF.

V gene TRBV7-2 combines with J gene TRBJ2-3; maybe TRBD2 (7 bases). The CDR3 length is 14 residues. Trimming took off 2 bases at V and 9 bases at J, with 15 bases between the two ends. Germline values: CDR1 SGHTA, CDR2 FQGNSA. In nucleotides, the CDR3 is TGTGCCAGCAGCTTACAATCGGGGGGACAAACGCAGTATTTT. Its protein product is CASSLQSGGQTQYF.

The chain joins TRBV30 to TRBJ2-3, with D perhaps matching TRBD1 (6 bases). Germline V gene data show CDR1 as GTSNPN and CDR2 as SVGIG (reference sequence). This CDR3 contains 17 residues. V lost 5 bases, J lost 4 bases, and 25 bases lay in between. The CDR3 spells CAWLPGEGRGNPDTQYF. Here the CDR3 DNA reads TGTGCCTGGCTCCCCGGGGAAGGCAGGGGAAATCCAGATACGCAGTATTTT.

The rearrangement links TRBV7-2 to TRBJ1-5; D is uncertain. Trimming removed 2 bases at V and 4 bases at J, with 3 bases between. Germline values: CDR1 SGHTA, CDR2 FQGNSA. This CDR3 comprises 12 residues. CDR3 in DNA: TGTGCCAGCAGCTTACTAAATCAGCCCCAGCATTTT. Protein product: CASSLLNQPQHF.

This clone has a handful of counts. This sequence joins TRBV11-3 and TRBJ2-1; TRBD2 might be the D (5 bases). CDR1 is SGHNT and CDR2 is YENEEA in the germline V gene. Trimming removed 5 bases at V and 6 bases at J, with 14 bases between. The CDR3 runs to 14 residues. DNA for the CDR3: TGTGCCAGCAGCAAAAACAGAGGGAGCAATGAGCAGTTCTTC. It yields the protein CASSKNRGSNEQFF. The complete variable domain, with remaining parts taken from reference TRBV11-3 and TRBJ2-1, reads EAGVVQSPRYKIIEKKQPVAFWCNPISGHNTLYWYLQNLGQGPELLIRYENEEAVDDSQLPKDRFSAERLKGVDSTLKIQPAELGDSAVYLCASSKNRGSNEQFFGPGTRLTVL.

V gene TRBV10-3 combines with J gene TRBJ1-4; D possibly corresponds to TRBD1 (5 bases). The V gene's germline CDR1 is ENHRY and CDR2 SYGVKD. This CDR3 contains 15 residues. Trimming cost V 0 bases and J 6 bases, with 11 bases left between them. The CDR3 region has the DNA TGTGCCATCAGTGAGTCCGAGGGACTCCATGAAAAACTGTTTTTT. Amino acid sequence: CAISESEGLHEKLFF.

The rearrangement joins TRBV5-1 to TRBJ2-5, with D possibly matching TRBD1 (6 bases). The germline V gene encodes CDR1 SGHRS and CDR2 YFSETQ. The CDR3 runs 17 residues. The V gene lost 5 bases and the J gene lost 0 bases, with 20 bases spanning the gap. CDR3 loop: CASRGDRLALYQETQYF. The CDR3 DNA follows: TGCGCCAGCAGGGGCGACAGGCTTGCCCTGTACCAAGAGACCCAGTACTTC. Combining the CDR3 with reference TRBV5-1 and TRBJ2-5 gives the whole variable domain KAGVTQTPRYLIKTRGQQVTLSCSPISGHRSVSWYQQTPGQGLQFLFEYFSETQRNKGNFPGRFSGRQFSNSRSEMNVSTLELGDSALYLCASRGDRLALYQETQYFGPGTRLLVL.

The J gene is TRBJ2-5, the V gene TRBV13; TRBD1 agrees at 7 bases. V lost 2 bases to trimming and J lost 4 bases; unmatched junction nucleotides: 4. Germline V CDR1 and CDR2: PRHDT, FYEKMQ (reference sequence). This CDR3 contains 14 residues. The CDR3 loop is CASSLRDSGETQYF. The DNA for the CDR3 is TGTGCCAGCAGCTTACGGGACAGTGGAGAGACCCAGTACTTC.

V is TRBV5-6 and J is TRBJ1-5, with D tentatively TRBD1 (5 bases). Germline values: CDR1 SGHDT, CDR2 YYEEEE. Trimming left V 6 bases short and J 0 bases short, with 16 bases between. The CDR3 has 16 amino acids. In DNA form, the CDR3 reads TGTGCCAGCACCGTCGGTGGGGGTCATAGCAATCAGCCCCAGCATTTT. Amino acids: CASTVGGGHSNQPQHF.

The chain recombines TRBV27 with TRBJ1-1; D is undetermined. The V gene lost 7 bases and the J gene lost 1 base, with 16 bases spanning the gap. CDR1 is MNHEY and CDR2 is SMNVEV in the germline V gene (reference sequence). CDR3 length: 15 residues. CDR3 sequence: CASKPLVGSNTEAFF. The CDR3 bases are TGTGCCAGCAAACCCCTGGTAGGCTCGAACACTGAAGCTTTCTTT.

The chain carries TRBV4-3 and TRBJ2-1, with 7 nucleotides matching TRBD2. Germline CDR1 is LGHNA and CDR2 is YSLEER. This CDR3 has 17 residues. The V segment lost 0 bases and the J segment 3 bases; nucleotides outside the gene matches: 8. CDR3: CASSQDRGGGFYNEQFF. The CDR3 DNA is TGCGCCAGCAGCCAAGATCGCGGCGGGGGTTTCTACAATGAGCAGTTCTTC.

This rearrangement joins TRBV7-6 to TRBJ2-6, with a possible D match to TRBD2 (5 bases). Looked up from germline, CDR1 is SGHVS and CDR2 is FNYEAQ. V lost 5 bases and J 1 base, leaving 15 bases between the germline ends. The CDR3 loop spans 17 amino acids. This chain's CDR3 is CASSPRRGKSGANVLTF. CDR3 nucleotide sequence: TGTGCCAGCAGCCCCCGACGAGGGAAGTCTGGGGCCAACGTCCTGACTTTC.

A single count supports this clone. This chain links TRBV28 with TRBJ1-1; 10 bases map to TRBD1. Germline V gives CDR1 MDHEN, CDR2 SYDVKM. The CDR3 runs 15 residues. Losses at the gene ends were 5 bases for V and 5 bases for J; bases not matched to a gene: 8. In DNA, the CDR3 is TGTGCCAGCAGTCCCCCGACAGGGGGCTTGACTGAAGCTTTCTTT. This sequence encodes CASSPPTGGLTEAFF.

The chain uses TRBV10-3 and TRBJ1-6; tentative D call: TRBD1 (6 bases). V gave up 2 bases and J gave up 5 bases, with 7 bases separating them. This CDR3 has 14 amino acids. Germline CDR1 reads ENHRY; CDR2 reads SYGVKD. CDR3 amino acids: CAISEGQNNSPLHF. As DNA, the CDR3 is TGTGCCATCAGTGAGGGACAGAATAATTCACCCCTCCACTTT.

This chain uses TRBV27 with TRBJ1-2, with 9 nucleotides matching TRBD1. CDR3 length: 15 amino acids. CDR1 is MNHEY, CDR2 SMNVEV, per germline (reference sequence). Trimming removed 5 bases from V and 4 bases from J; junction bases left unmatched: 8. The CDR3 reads CASSGPGQGFYGYTF. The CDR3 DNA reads TGTGCCAGCAGTGGACCGGGACAGGGTTTCTATGGCTACACCTTC.

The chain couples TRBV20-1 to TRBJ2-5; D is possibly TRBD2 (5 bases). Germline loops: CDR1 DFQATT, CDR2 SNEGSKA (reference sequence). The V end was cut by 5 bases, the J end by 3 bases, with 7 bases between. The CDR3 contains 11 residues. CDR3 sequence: CSASLEETQYF. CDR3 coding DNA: TGCAGTGCTTCACTAGAAGAGACCCAGTACTTC.

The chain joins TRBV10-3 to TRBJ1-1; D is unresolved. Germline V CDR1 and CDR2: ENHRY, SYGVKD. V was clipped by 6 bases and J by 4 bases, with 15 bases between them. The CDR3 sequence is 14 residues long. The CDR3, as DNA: TGTGCCATCAGCCCCCAGAGTGCTGGCACTGAAGCTTTCTTT. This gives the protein CAISPQSAGTEAFF.

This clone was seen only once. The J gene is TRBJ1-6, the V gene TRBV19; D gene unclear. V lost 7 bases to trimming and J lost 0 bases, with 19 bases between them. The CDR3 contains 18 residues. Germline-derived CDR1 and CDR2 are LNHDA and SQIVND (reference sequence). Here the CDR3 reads CASTLMHGLSSYNSPLHF. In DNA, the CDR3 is TGTGCCAGTACCCTGATGCATGGTTTGAGCTCCTATAATTCACCCCTCCACTTT.

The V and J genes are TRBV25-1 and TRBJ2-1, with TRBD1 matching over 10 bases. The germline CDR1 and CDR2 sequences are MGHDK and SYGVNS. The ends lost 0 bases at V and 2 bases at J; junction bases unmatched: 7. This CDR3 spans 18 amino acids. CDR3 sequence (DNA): TGTGCCAGCAGTGAATATGGGGGGGACAGGGGCCCCTACAATGAGCAGTTCTTC. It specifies CASSEYGGDRGPYNEQFF.

The CDR3 is CASSLEWGQPLGLSGTDTQYF. In nucleotides, the CDR3 is TGTGCCAGCAGCTTAGAATGGGGACAGCCACTCGGTCTGAGCGGCACAGATACGCAGTATTTT. This sequence joins TRBV7-6 and TRBJ2-3, with TRBD1 identical over 7 bases. Losses at the gene ends were 1 base for V and 1 base for J; bases not matched to a gene: 20. The CDR3 extends over 21 amino acids. Germline CDR1 SGHVS, CDR2 FNYEAQ.

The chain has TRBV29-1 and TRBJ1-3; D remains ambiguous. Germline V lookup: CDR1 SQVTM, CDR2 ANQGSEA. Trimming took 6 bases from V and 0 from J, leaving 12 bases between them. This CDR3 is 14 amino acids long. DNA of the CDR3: TGCAGCGTCCTTACCTATAACTCTGGAAACACCATATATTTT. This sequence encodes CSVLTYNSGNTIYF.

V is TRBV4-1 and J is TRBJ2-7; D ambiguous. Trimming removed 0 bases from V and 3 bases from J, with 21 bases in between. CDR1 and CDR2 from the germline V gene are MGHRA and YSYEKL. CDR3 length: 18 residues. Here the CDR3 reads CASSQEGWSGNWLYEQYF. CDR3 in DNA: TGCGCCAGCAGCCAAGAAGGATGGTCTGGTAACTGGCTCTACGAGCAGTACTTC.